This is a list of T cell receptor beta chains from one sample in a study of Graves' ophthalmopathy and Graves' hyperthyroidism. Each CDR3 protein gets one entry after TCRdb re-called the multiplex PCR reads with MiXCR. The repertoire holds 600,000 to 950,000 distinct CDR3 sequences, 40% seen once, with 44% in the top ten. Sequencing was carried out using peripheral blood. These receptors originate from an adult man with Graves' ophthalmopathy. CDR3s include the opening cysteine and the closing phenylalanine or tryptophan. Each record gives: clone size, J gene, D gene, V gene, CDR3 protein, CDR3 DNA. D genes are given only for firm matches. Expanded clones are given a class, and other clones once, few, many or no size at all.

.,TRBJ1-4,.,TRBV6-5,CASSSRWDLYNEKLFF,TGTGCCAGCAGTTCCCGATGGGACCTCTATAATGAAAAACTGTTTTTT
.,TRBJ2-5,.,TRBV7-2,CASYRSIGETQYF,TGTGCCAGTTATAGAAGCATCGGGGAGACCCAGTACTTC
many,TRBJ1-6,TRBD1,TRBV9,CASSLGTGGDSPLHF,TGTGCCAGCAGCCTGGGGACAGGAGGGGATTCACCCCTCCACTTT
few,TRBJ1-1,TRBD1,TRBV12-3/TRBV12-4,CASRPLTGVNTEAFF,TGTGCCAGCAGACCTCTTACAGGGGTGAACACTGAAGCTTTCTTT
few,TRBJ1-2,TRBD1,TRBV11-2,CASSLAGGQGDGYTF,TGTGCCAGCAGCTTGGCCGGCGGACAGGGGGACGGCTACACCTTC
many,TRBJ2-5,.,TRBV20-1,CSARGGAQETQYF,TGCAGTGCTAGAGGCGGGGCCCAAGAGACCCAGTACTTC
many,TRBJ1-3,.,TRBV15,CATSGRQSSGNTIYF,TGTGCCACCAGCGGAAGACAGAGCTCTGGAAACACCATATATTTT
many,TRBJ1-2,TRBD1,TRBV7-2,CASSLNRGDGYTF,TGTGCCAGCAGCTTAAACAGGGGAGATGGCTACACCTTC
many,TRBJ2-5,TRBD2,TRBV2,CASSVPTSGSSETQYF,TGTGCCAGCAGTGTGCCGACTAGCGGGAGTTCAGAGACCCAGTACTTC
many,TRBJ1-4,.,TRBV25-1,CASGELAANEKLFF,TGTGCCAGCGGGGAGCTCGCGGCTAATGAAAAACTGTTTTTT
.,TRBJ1-6,.,TRBV20-1,CSARSTRASLFALHF,TGCAGTGCTAGATCCACACGGGCGTCCCTATTTGCCCTCCACTTT
few,TRBJ1-1,.,TRBV7-9,CASRNSHDRVLVAFF,TGTGCCAGCAGAAACTCCCACGACCGGGTTTTAGTAGCTTTCTTT
once,TRBJ1-6,.,TRBV9,CASSVDHNNSPLHF,TGTGCCAGCAGCGTAGACCACAACAATTCACCCCTCCACTTT
many,TRBJ2-7,.,TRBV7-9,CASSGQGNEQYF,TGTGCCAGCAGCGGACAAGGCAACGAGCAGTACTTC
few,TRBJ2-6,TRBD1,TRBV7-2,CASSLNRGRISGANVLTF,TGTGCCAGCAGCTTGAACAGGGGGCGCATCTCTGGGGCCAACGTCCTGACTTTC
.,TRBJ2-5,TRBD2,TRBV9,CASSVGPASGGYGEIQYF,TGTGCCAGCAGCGTAGGTCCAGCTAGCGGGGGCTATGGAGAGATCCAGTACTTC
few,TRBJ1-2,.,TRBV20-1,CSAGQGSDYGYTF,TGCAGTGCGGGGCAGGGCTCCGACTATGGCTACACCTTC
few,TRBJ2-5,TRBD1,TRBV28,CATQGEQETQYF,TGTGCCACCCAGGGGGAGCAAGAGACCCAGTACTTC
many,TRBJ1-2,.,TRBV7-9,CASSLVIKDGYTF,TGTGCCAGCAGCTTAGTCATAAAAGATGGCTACACCTTC
.,TRBJ2-1,.,TRBV20-1,CSTSTGGPSESQFF,TGCAGTACTAGTACTGGAGGGCCATCAGAGTCCCAGTTCTTC
.,TRBJ2-7,TRBD2,TRBV5-1,CASSSRTSGRFYEQYF,TGCGCCAGCAGCTCCCGGACTAGCGGGAGATTCTACGAGCAGTACTTC
.,TRBJ1-1,TRBD1,TRBV7-9,CASKGARNTEAFF,TGTGCCAGCAAGGGGGCCCGGAACACTGAAGCTTTCTTT
.,TRBJ1-1,TRBD1,TRBV15,CATSSQTGGTEAFF,TGTGCCACCAGCAGCCAAACAGGGGGCACTGAAGCTTTCTTT
many,TRBJ1-1,TRBD1,TRBV25-1,CASGRQGRTEAFF,TGTGCCAGCGGGAGACAGGGGCGCACTGAAGCTTTCTTT
.,TRBJ1-1,.,TRBV14,CASNQDIPRKNTEAFF,TGTGCCAGCAACCAAGATATACCACGTAAGAACACTGAAGCTTTCTTT
few,TRBJ1-1,.,TRBV20-1,CSVGGRGTEAFF,TGCAGTGTGGGGGGAAGAGGGACTGAAGCTTTCTTT
few,TRBJ2-2,TRBD1,TRBV2,CASSPLQGTGELFF,TGTGCCAGCAGCCCGTTACAGGGGACCGGGGAGCTGTTTTTT
many,TRBJ2-7,.,TRBV7-6,CASSLGPVYEQYF,TGTGCCAGCAGCTTGGGACCGGTCTACGAGCAGTACTTC
few,TRBJ1-2,.,TRBV11-2,CASSQEPRHDIGYTF,TGTGCCAGCAGCCAAGAACCTCGTCACGATATAGGCTACACCTTC
few,TRBJ2-7,.,TRBV2,CASSSLEGISVEQYF,TGTGCCAGCAGCTCCCTTGAGGGGATCTCAGTGGAGCAGTACTTC
.,TRBJ2-1,.,TRBV10-3,CAISESRGASNEQFF,TGTGCCATCAGTGAGTCGAGGGGCGCATCCAATGAGCAGTTCTTC
many,TRBJ1-2,.,TRBV20-1,CSARRPGNYGYTF,TGCAGTGCTAGAAGACCGGGGAACTATGGCTACACCTTC
.,TRBJ1-6,.,TRBV6-1,CASSAPQGFRNSPLHF,TGTGCCAGCAGTGCCCCACAGGGTTTTCGCAATTCACCCCTCCACTTT
.,TRBJ2-7,TRBD2,TRBV2,CASSWTSGRAGTYEQYF,TGTGCCAGCAGCTGGACTAGCGGGAGGGCCGGAACCTACGAGCAGTACTTC
.,TRBJ2-2,TRBD2,TRBV7-3,CASSLKPSGRTNTGELFF,TGTGCCAGCAGCTTAAAACCCAGCGGGAGAACGAACACCGGGGAGCTGTTTTTT
.,TRBJ1-3,TRBD1,TRBV2,CATGWDSRSGNTIYF,TGTGCCACCGGGTGGGACAGCCGCTCTGGAAACACCATATATTTT
.,TRBJ1-2,.,TRBV7-3,CASSLLASGYGYTF,TGTGCCAGCAGCCTTTTAGCCTCTGGCTATGGCTACACCTTC
.,TRBJ1-6,TRBD1,TRBV7-2,CASSWGQGTNSPLHF,TGTGCCAGCAGCTGGGGACAGGGGACTAATTCACCCCTCCACTTT
many,TRBJ1-4,.,TRBV10-3,CAIGATNEKLFF,TGTGCCATCGGCGCAACTAATGAAAAACTGTTTTTT
few,TRBJ1-1,.,TRBV7-9,CASSQDFGEGWRTEAFF,TGTGCCAGCAGCCAAGACTTCGGCGAGGGCTGGCGCACTGAAGCTTTCTTT
few,TRBJ2-5,.,TRBV6-6,CASSYLGPGSAQETQYF,TGTGCCAGCAGTTACCTGGGTCCAGGGTCGGCACAAGAGACCCAGTACTTC
.,TRBJ1-2,TRBD1,TRBV12-3/TRBV12-4,CASSWDRHYGYTF,TGTGCCAGCAGTTGGGACAGACATTATGGCTACACCTTC
few,TRBJ2-5,TRBD2,TRBV9,CASSVGALAGSETQYF,TGTGCCAGCAGCGTAGGGGCACTAGCGGGTTCAGAGACCCAGTACTTC